This entry lists 5 T cell receptor beta chains sequenced from one sample in a study of cytomegalovirus exposure and HLA in healthy donors. Primers included in the PCR were 60 Vbeta and 13 Jbeta primers. Some clones are missing from TCRdb's copy, which holds only in-frame ones; the method was immunoSEQ multiplex PCR. In all, the sample yields 200,000 to 250,000 clones. The sequenced material came from PBMCs. Receptors originate from a woman aged 30 to 39 in good health and CMV-seropositive.

J is TRBJ2-1 and V is TRBV19; 13 nucleotides match TRBD2. Losses at the gene ends were 4 bases for V and 3 bases for J; bases not matched to a gene: 12. The CDR3 sequence is 19 residues long. Germline CDR1 is LNHDA and CDR2 is SQIVND (reference sequence). The chain's CDR3 is CASSRLRTGTSGVYNEQFF. The CDR3 DNA reads TGTGCCAGTAGTAGACTCAGAACAGGGACTAGCGGGGTCTACAATGAGCAGTTCTTC.

The rearrangement links TRBV6-1 to TRBJ1-2; weak D call: TRBD1 (6 bases). Deletions cut 2 bases from V and 6 bases from J, with 13 bases between. This CDR3 comprises 14 residues. Germline V lookup: CDR1 MNHNS, CDR2 SASEGT. The CDR3 spells CASSEYPAGDGYTF. CDR3 DNA: TGTGCCAGCAGTGAATACCCAGCAGGGGATGGCTACACCTTC.

The gene calls are TRBV29-1 and TRBJ2-5, with D maybe TRBD2 (6 bases). The CDR3 has 11 residues. From germline, CDR1 is SQVTM and CDR2 ANQGSEA. Trimming shortened V by 7 bases and J by 4 bases, and 10 bases separated the two germline ends. CDR3 DNA: TGCAGCGGCGGGACCTCAGAGACCCAGTACTTC. Translating it yields CSGGTSETQYF.

The chain uses TRBV2 and TRBJ1-2; 7 nucleotides agree with TRBD1. In germline, CDR1 is SNHLY, CDR2 FYNNEI. This CDR3 region has 14 residues. The ends lost 5 bases at V and 0 bases at J; junction bases unmatched: 3. Here the CDR3 reads CASSRTGPNYGYTF. The CDR3 DNA reads TGTGCCAGCAGTAGGACAGGTCCTAACTATGGCTACACCTTC.

The CDR3 here is CSVGTSGNYEQYF. The CDR3 DNA sequence: TGCAGCGTCGGGACTAGCGGGAACTACGAGCAGTACTTC. The chain employs TRBV29-1 and TRBJ2-7, with TRBD2 matching over 13 bases. V lost 6 bases, J lost 3 bases, and 2 bases stayed unmatched. The length of the CDR3 is 13 residues. In germline, CDR1 is SQVTM, CDR2 ANQGSEA.